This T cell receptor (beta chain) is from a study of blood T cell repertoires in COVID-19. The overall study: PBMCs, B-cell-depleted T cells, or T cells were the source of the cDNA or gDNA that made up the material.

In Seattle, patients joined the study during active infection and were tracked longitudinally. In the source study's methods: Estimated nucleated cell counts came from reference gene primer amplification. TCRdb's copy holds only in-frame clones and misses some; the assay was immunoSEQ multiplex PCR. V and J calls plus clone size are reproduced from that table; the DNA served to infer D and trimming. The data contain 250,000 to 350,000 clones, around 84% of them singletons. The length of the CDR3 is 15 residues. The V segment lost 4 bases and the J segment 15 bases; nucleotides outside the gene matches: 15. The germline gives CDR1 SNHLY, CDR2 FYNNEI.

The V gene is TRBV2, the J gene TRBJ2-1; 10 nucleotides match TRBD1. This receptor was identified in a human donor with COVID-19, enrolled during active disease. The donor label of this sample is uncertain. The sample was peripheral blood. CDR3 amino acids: CASSADRGSWKVLFF. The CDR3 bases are TGTGCCAGCAGTGCGGACAGGGGGTCCTGGAAAGTTTTGTTCTTC.